This T cell receptor (beta chain) is from a study of shared clonotypes between healthy human individuals. TCRdb's copy holds only in-frame clones and misses some; the assay was immunoSEQ multiplex PCR. The repertoire consists of 180,000 or so clones, with 80% to 95% occurring once and the leading ten covering around 0.067%. The CDR3 runs to 16 residues. The germline V gene encodes CDR1 MNHEY and CDR2 SMNVEV (reference sequence). V lost 8 bases, J lost 2 bases, and 22 bases lay in between. The receptor was derived from a woman in her thirties in good health. Input material: naive CD4+ T cells sorted from blood. Sample subset: CD45RA+ positively selected. The rearrangement uses TRBV27 and TRBJ2-7, with a tentative D call TRBD1 (6 bases). CDR3 bases: TGTGCCAGCCGATTCCAGGGGCAATGGGGGACCTACGAGCAGTACTTC. It translates to CASRFQGQWGTYEQYF.